One and the same sample provided the 6 T cell receptor beta chains below, sequenced in a study of response to subunit inactivated influenza vaccine. TCRdb analysed the RT-PCR reads with MiXCR anew, one entry per CDR3 protein. The sample consists of about 540,000 distinct CDR3 sequences, roughly 25% of them appearing once. These records were also assigned to another study, of T cells expressing NK-cell markers. That publication notes: UMIs were included in TCR beta cDNA generated by 5'RACE template switching.

Sequenced material: CD4+ T cells sorted from PBMCs, taken 11 to 12 days after vaccination. The receptor source for this set is a man aged 50-60 years who received an inactivated influenza vaccine.

This clonotype was observed many times. The chain couples TRBV3-1 to TRBJ2-7; TRBD1 is a possible D gene (5 bases). This CDR3 is 15 amino acids long. CDR1 and CDR2 from the germline V gene are LGHDT and YNNKEL (reference sequence). The ends were cut back, 0 bases at V and 3 bases at J, with 12 bases in the middle. The CDR3 is CASSQDRAQGYEQYF. CDR3 coding DNA: TGTGCCAGCAGCCAAGACAGGGCGCAAGGCTACGAGCAGTACTTC.

V is TRBV20-1 and J is TRBJ2-7, with a tentative D call TRBD2 (5 bases). V was clipped by 6 bases and J by 4 bases, with 10 bases between them. The CDR3 totals 11 residues. Germline CDR1 DFQATT, CDR2 SNEGSKA (reference sequence). The CDR3 loop reads CSAKLEYEQYF. As DNA, the CDR3 is TGCAGTGCCAAACTAGAGTACGAGCAGTACTTC.

This clonotype was counted a few times. This chain joins TRBV4-3 and TRBJ2-2; TRBD1 aligns across 8 bases. The CDR3 contains 14 residues. CDR1 is LGHNA, CDR2 YSLEER, per germline. The ends lost 4 bases at V and 6 bases at J; junction bases unmatched: 4. CDR3 nucleotides: TGCGCCAGCAGCCGCGAACAGGGGGCCGGGGAGCTGTTTTTT. Its protein is CASSREQGAGELFF.

This clonotype was counted ten times or more. CDR3 sequence: CSIYRADTQYF. Here the CDR3 DNA reads TGCAGCATCTACAGAGCAGATACGCAGTATTTT. The chain recombines TRBV29-1 with TRBJ2-3, with D unclear. Trimming pared 8 bases from V and 4 bases from J, leaving 10 bases between. CDR1 SQVTM and CDR2 ANQGSEA come from the germline V gene. This CDR3 has 11 residues.

The J gene is TRBJ1-1, the V gene TRBV29-1, with TRBD1 matching over 12 bases. This CDR3 spans 15 amino acids. Germline CDR1 SQVTM, CDR2 ANQGSEA. V lost 5 bases to trimming and J lost 4 bases; unmatched junction nucleotides: 8. CDR3 region: CSVIGTGGSVTEAFF. As DNA, the CDR3 is TGCAGCGTTATCGGGACAGGGGGCTCAGTCACTGAAGCTTTCTTT.

The gene calls are TRBV20-1 and TRBJ1-5; perhaps TRBD1 as D (5 bases). Germline CDR1 DFQATT, CDR2 SNEGSKA (reference sequence). The length of the CDR3 is 14 residues. V dropped 4 bases and J dropped 16 bases, with 26 bases sitting between them. The CDR3 loop is CSATSGVGGDHQHF. Written as DNA, the CDR3 is TGCAGTGCTACTTCGGGGGTGGGAGGAGACCACCAACATTTT.